This T cell receptor beta chain comes out of a study of blood T cell repertoires in COVID-19. Study information: PBMCs, B-cell-depleted T cells, or T cells provided the cDNA or gDNA that made up the material.

Per the germline V gene, CDR1 is SQVTM and CDR2 is ANQGSEA. This CDR3 contains 14 residues. J gave up 1 base and V 7 bases, and 5 bases lay outside the gene matches. Generated by immunoSEQ multiplex PCR, the TCRdb table keeps only in-frame clones and is missing some. The table lists 130,000 to 150,000 clones, roughly 90% of them singletons, with approximately 1.2% in the top ten. This chain connects TRBV29-1 to TRBJ2-2; 8 nucleotides align to TRBD1. Material for sequencing was PBMCs or T cells enriched from blood (not recorded which). The TCR comes from a woman in her 30s with acute COVID-19. The CDR3 here is CSATGTGNTGELFF. The CDR3 bases are TGCAGCGCTACCGGGACAGGGAACACCGGGGAGCTGTTTTTT.